This TCR beta chain was recovered during a study of blood T cells in healthy people across ages. The germline V and J ends were trimmed by 5 bases and 4 bases, with 21 bases remaining between them. CDR1 is KGHSH and CDR2 is LQKENI in the germline V gene. There are 17 residues in the CDR3. The authors ran a second PCR of roughly 6 to 12 cycles using a sample-barcoded 5' primer and a J-beta primer mix. Every cDNA molecule carried a tag from a template-switch adaptor bearing 12 random nucleotides. MiXCR, run by TCRdb on the 5' RACE reads, gives a single entry per CDR3 protein. The table shows 750,000 to 950,000 distinct CDR3 sequences, with roughly 24% occurring only once. These same data were also listed under a study on T cells of mothers and their children. That work states: Each donor was one of three healthy Caucasian mothers or one of their six children. Roughly 2.8 million TCR beta reads per child versus over 9 million per mother.

This receptor was obtained from a boy between 10 and 17 years old in good health. Sequences were obtained from blood. The chain recombines TRBV18 with TRBJ1-5; D is perhaps TRBD1 (5 bases). The CDR3 spells CASSNVRGRVPNQPQHF. CDR3 bases: TGTGCCAGCTCAAACGTGAGGGGCAGGGTCCCTAATCAGCCCCAGCATTTT.